These 10 T cell receptor beta chains came from one sample sequenced in a study of blood T cell repertoires in COVID-19 (dated by TCRdb to 2020 to 2022). Libraries came from the immunoSEQ multiplex PCR assay. TCRdb stores this immuneACCESS table with in-frame sequences only. Part of the clones is absent; in the studies checked, under half of the shortfall reflects unresolved V genes, and no reason is known for the rest. Recorded for this sample are about 58,000 clones; about 90% of them occurred a single time. The ten largest make up approximately 13% of the sample. The sequenced material came from peripheral blood. The receptors here all came from a man in his fifties or sixties with active COVID-19.

This sequence joins TRBV6-1 and TRBJ1-1; 7 bases are shared with TRBD1. V lost 4 bases and J lost 10; bases outside the gene matches: 18. CDR1 is MNHNS and CDR2 is SASEGT in the germline V gene. CDR3 length: 16 residues. CDR3 nucleotide sequence: TGTGCCAGCAGTGCGACAGGGAAGGAAGGAGGACGGGTAGCTTTCTTT. This gives the protein CASSATGKEGGRVAFF.

The J gene is TRBJ2-1, the V gene TRBV10-3; weak D call: TRBD1 (5 bases). V was clipped by 8 bases and J by 0 bases, with 11 bases between them. The CDR3 extends over 14 amino acids. Germline CDR1 ENHRY, CDR2 SYGVKD. The CDR3: CAIRIDSSYNEQFF. In DNA form, the CDR3 reads TGTGCCATCCGAATAGACAGCTCCTACAATGAGCAGTTCTTC.

The V call is TRBV4-1, the J call TRBJ1-2, with D perhaps matching TRBD1 (5 bases). Trimming stripped 1 base from V and 2 bases from J, with 5 bases between. CDR1 is MGHRA, CDR2 YSYEKL, per germline. CDR3 size: 13 residues. CDR3: CASSQGQNYGYTF. Written as DNA, the CDR3 is TGCGCCAGCAGCCAAGGACAGAACTATGGCTACACCTTC.

The chain uses TRBV28 and TRBJ1-2; no clear D gene. With 4 bases removed from V and 4 bases from J, the gap between germline ends came to 4 bases. The CDR3 runs to 11 residues. In germline, CDR1 is MDHEN, CDR2 SYDVKM. CDR3 bases: TGTGCCAGCAGTTCCCTCTATGGCTACACCTTC. This codes for CASSSLYGYTF.

The chain is built from TRBV27 and TRBJ2-1, with 7 bases aligning to TRBD1. V dropped 2 bases and J dropped 8; count of bases not matched to a gene: 9. CDR3 length equals 15 residues. CDR1 and CDR2 from the germline V gene are MNHEY and SMNVEV (reference sequence). For the CDR3, the DNA is TGTGCCAGCAGTTTAAGGTCAGATCAGGGGGATGAGCAGTTCTTC. It encodes CASSLRSDQGDEQFF.

The chain recombines TRBV5-1 with TRBJ1-1, with D perhaps TRBD1 (6 bases). Trimming pared 7 bases from V and 4 bases from J, leaving 20 bases between. The germline V gene encodes CDR1 SGHRS and CDR2 YFSETQ. The CDR3 spans 15 residues. The CDR3 bases are TGCGCCAGCGAACCCGGGGGGGCCCCACTCACTGAAGCTTTCTTT. Its translation: CASEPGGAPLTEAFF.

The sample holds one count of this clone. CDR3 DNA sequence: TGTGCCAGCAGCTTGGACAGGGGAGCTTACTACGAGCAGTACTTC. It encodes CASSLDRGAYYEQYF. The chain carries TRBV2 and TRBJ2-7; 9 bases align to TRBD1. V lost 6 bases and J lost 3; bases outside the gene matches: 9. Germline V lookup: CDR1 SNHLY, CDR2 FYNNEI. This CDR3 comprises 15 residues. The variable domain in full, with the rest retrieved from reference TRBV2 and TRBJ2-7, is EPEVTQTPSHQVTQMGQEVILRCVPISNHLYFYWYRQILGQKVEFLVSFYNNEISEKSEIFDDQFSVERPDGSNFTLKIRSTKLEDSAMYFCASSLDRGAYYEQYFGPGTRLTVT.

The V call is TRBV28, the J call TRBJ2-7, with TRBD2 identical over 12 bases. CDR3 size: 18 residues. The germline V gene has CDR1 MDHEN and CDR2 SYDVKM. V shed 8 bases and J 1 base; nucleotides not matched to a gene: 15. As DNA, the CDR3 is TGTGCCAGCTATTCACTAGCGGGAGGAATCGCCAGGTCCTACGAGCAGTACTTC. This translates into CASYSLAGGIARSYEQYF.

The chain uses TRBV18 and TRBJ1-1; 9 bases line up with TRBD1. With V trimmed by 6 bases and J by 0 bases, 5 bases remained unmatched. Looked up from germline, CDR1 is KGHSH and CDR2 is LQKENI. CDR3 length equals 15 residues. The CDR3 coding sequence is TGTGCCAGCTCGCCGGGGACAGGGCTGAACACTGAAGCTTTCTTT. It translates to CASSPGTGLNTEAFF.

There are a few counts of this clone. The V and J genes are TRBV7-9 and TRBJ1-5; D uncertain. Germline CDR1 reads SEHNR; CDR2 reads FQNEAQ (reference sequence). The CDR3 totals 13 residues. Trimming removed 1 base at V and 4 bases at J, with 5 bases between. CDR3 sequence: CASSLGENQPQHF. Written as DNA, the CDR3 is TGTGCCAGCAGCTTAGGGGAGAATCAGCCCCAGCATTTT.